A single sample is the source of the 32 T cell receptor beta chains below, sequenced in a study of cytomegalovirus exposure and HLA in healthy donors. Data came from immunoSEQ multiplex PCR; TCRdb stores just in-frame clones and leaves some out. The table has roughly 79,000 clones, about 92% seen once. The sequencing input was PBMCs. Receptor source: a man aged 18-30 years in good health and CMV-seronegative.

The gene calls are TRBV5-4 and TRBJ1-2; 8 bases line up with TRBD1. Germline assignment: CDR1 SGHNT and CDR2 YYREEE (reference sequence). The CDR3 loop spans 15 amino acids. Unmatched junction bases numbered 4, after V lost 0 bases and J lost 3 bases. The CDR3 sequence is CASSLAQGVDYGYTF. CDR3 nucleotide sequence: TGTGCCAGCAGCTTGGCACAGGGGGTGGACTATGGCTACACCTTC.

This clone has just one count. The V call is TRBV4-3, the J call TRBJ1-1, with 11 bases aligning to TRBD1. The CDR3 consists of 15 residues. The germline V gene has CDR1 LGHNA and CDR2 YSLEER. The V and J ends lost 4 bases and 10 bases, in that order; junction bases with no gene match: 11. In DNA, the CDR3 is TGCGCCAGCAGCCCCTTCCTGGGACAGGGGGGTCGAGCTTTCTTT. Its protein product is CASSPFLGQGGRAFF.

The gene calls are TRBV25-1 and TRBJ2-2; possibly TRBD1 for D (5 bases). This CDR3 region has 15 residues. From germline, CDR1 is MGHDK and CDR2 SYGVNS. The V gene lost 3 bases and the J gene lost 2 bases, with 10 bases spanning the gap. In nucleotides, the CDR3 is TGTGCCAGCAGTGAGGTTGGGGCCAACACCGGGGAGCTGTTTTTT. Its translation is CASSEVGANTGELFF.

The CDR3: CASSQGGQPQHF. The DNA of the CDR3 is TGTGCCAGCAGCCAGGGGGGTCAGCCCCAGCATTTT. The chain is built from TRBV14 and TRBJ1-5; D is possibly TRBD1 (5 bases). The V gene lost 3 bases and the J gene lost 6 bases, with 6 bases spanning the gap. This CDR3 is 12 amino acids long. The germline V gene has CDR1 SGHDN and CDR2 FVKESK.

The J gene is TRBJ2-2, the V gene TRBV7-9; 13 nucleotides match TRBD2. The junction had 5 bases not matched to a gene; V was cut back by 4 bases and J by 6 bases. The germline gives CDR1 SEHNR, CDR2 FQNEAQ (reference sequence). The CDR3 length is 16 residues. The CDR3: CASSSGLAGRAGELFF. The CDR3 DNA reads TGTGCCAGCAGCTCGGGACTAGCGGGGAGAGCCGGGGAGCTGTTTTTT. The whole variable domain, filled in from reference TRBV7-9 and TRBJ2-2, reads DTGVSQNPRHKITKRGQNVTFRCDPISEHNRLYWYRQTLGQGPEFLTYFQNEAQLEKSRLLSDRFSAERPKGSFSTLEIQRTEQGDSAMYLCASSSGLAGRAGELFFGEGSRLTVL.

The J gene is TRBJ2-1, the V gene TRBV6-4, with 7 nucleotides matching TRBD2. The germline CDR1 and CDR2 sequences are MRHNA and SNTAGT. V was clipped by 2 bases and J by 9 bases; unmatched bases: 4. CDR3 length equals 13 residues. DNA of the CDR3: TGTGCCAGCAGTGACACGCGGGAGACTGAGCAGTTCTTC. Translated: CASSDTRETEQFF.

This chain joins TRBV2 and TRBJ1-1; D is possibly TRBD1 (5 bases). The V gene lost 6 bases and the J gene lost 6 bases, with 17 bases spanning the gap. The CDR3 runs 14 residues. From germline, CDR1 is SNHLY and CDR2 FYNNEI. The CDR3 region is CASRGAYTGAEAFF. Written as DNA, the CDR3 is TGTGCCAGCAGAGGGGCCTACACCGGCGCTGAAGCTTTCTTT.

The rearrangement uses TRBV12-5 and TRBJ2-5; D might be TRBD1 (6 bases). The germline V gene encodes CDR1 LGHNT and CDR2 FRNRAP. CDR3 length: 14 residues. V dropped 0 bases and J dropped 3 bases, with 8 bases sitting between them. Written as DNA, the CDR3 is TGTGCTAGTGGTTTGGTACAGGGAGAAGAGACCCAGTACTTC. Its protein product is CASGLVQGEETQYF.

The CDR3 loop is CASSRRQENSNEQFF. CDR3 in DNA: TGTGCCAGCAGCAGACGACAGGAAAATTCCAATGAGCAGTTCTTC. This sequence joins TRBV11-3 and TRBJ2-1; TRBD1 might be the D (6 bases). Trimming pared 5 bases from V and 6 bases from J, leaving 17 bases between. Germline V CDR1 and CDR2: SGHNT, YENEEA. The length of the CDR3 is 15 residues.

The chain is built from TRBV5-1 and TRBJ2-1; a possible D gene is TRBD1 (6 bases). Trimming took 4 bases from V and 4 from J, leaving 15 bases between them. Germline CDR1 and CDR2: SGHRS and YFSETQ. The CDR3 length is 15 residues. CDR3 in amino acids: CASSPWGQPYNEQFF. In DNA form, the CDR3 reads TGCGCCAGCAGCCCGTGGGGGCAGCCTTACAATGAGCAGTTCTTC.

The chain recombines TRBV30 with TRBJ1-2; no reliable D call. CDR3 size: 8 residues. Trimming took off 8 bases at V and 7 bases at J, with 5 bases between the two ends. Looked up from germline, CDR1 is GTSNPN and CDR2 is SVGIG (reference sequence). Here the CDR3 DNA reads TGTGCCACGAGTGGCTACACCTTC. Translation: CATSGYTF.

The rearrangement joins TRBV19 to TRBJ2-7; 8 nucleotides line up with TRBD1. Germline CDR1 is LNHDA and CDR2 is SQIVND (reference sequence). Losses at the gene ends were 3 bases for V and 3 bases for J; bases not matched to a gene: 4. The CDR3 is 14 residues long. The CDR3 is CASSISGQGYEQYF. For the CDR3, the DNA is TGTGCCAGTAGTATCTCTGGACAGGGCTACGAGCAGTACTTC. Full variable domain (outside the CDR3, taken from reference TRBV19 and TRBJ2-7): DGGITQSPKYLFRKEGQNVTLSCEQNLNHDAMYWYRQDPGQGLRLIYYSQIVNDFQKGDIAEGYSVSREKKESFPLTVTSAQKNPTAFYLCASSISGQGYEQYFGPGTRLTVT.

The V and J genes are TRBV6-6 and TRBJ1-5; D might be TRBD1 (6 bases). The germline V and J ends were trimmed by 5 bases and 6 bases, with 11 bases remaining between them. Looked up from germline, CDR1 is MNHNY and CDR2 is SVGAGI (reference sequence). This CDR3 contains 13 residues. Written as DNA, the CDR3 is TGTGCCAGCAGTATGGGACAACCTCAGCCCCAGCATTTT. It yields the protein CASSMGQPQPQHF.

The rearrangement uses TRBV5-1 and TRBJ2-7; 7 bases match TRBD1. Germline lookup yields CDR1 SGHRS and CDR2 YFSETQ. V gave up 3 bases and J gave up 0 bases; unmatched junction bases: 6. CDR3 length equals 15 residues. The CDR3 DNA sequence: TGCGCCAGCAGCTGGGACAGTCTAAGCTCCTACGAGCAGTACTTC. Translated: CASSWDSLSSYEQYF.

V and J are TRBV27 and TRBJ2-5; 9 bases are a match to TRBD1. V was clipped by 6 bases and J by 5 bases; unmatched bases: 13. The CDR3 is 16 amino acids. CDR1 MNHEY and CDR2 SMNVEV come from the germline V gene (reference sequence). CDR3 coding DNA: TGTGCCAGCAGACCCGCACAGGGGGCGAGGTGGGAGACCCAGTACTTC. Translation gives CASRPAQGARWETQYF.

The chain combines TRBV18 with TRBJ1-1; TRBD1 matches at 8 bases. The junction had 7 bases not matched to a gene; V was cut back by 3 bases and J by 1 base. The germline V gene encodes CDR1 KGHSH and CDR2 LQKENI. The CDR3 sequence is 16 residues long. CDR3 sequence (DNA): TGTGCCAGCTCACCCTCGGGACAGGTTTCGAACACTGAAGCTTTCTTT. This translates into CASSPSGQVSNTEAFF.

This chain links TRBV6-6 with TRBJ1-5; D unclear. Per the germline V gene, CDR1 is MNHNY and CDR2 is SVGAGI (reference sequence). V dropped 6 bases and J dropped 11 bases, with 20 bases sitting between them. The CDR3 is 14 residues long. Here the CDR3 reads CASRPPARDTTQHF. Here the CDR3 DNA reads TGTGCCAGCAGACCGCCCGCAAGAGACACCACCCAGCATTTT.

The chain carries TRBV11-2 and TRBJ2-7; 10 bases agree with TRBD1. V shed 5 bases, J shed 4 bases, and the junction held 8 bases outside the gene matches. Germline V CDR1 and CDR2: SGHAT, FQNNGV. CDR3 length: 15 residues. The CDR3 DNA follows: TGTGCCAGCAGCCCCGCCGGGACAGGGGCGTACGAGCAGTACTTC. Translated: CASSPAGTGAYEQYF.

J is TRBJ2-7 and V is TRBV29-1; TRBD1 matches at 10 bases. V lost 1 base to trimming and J lost 4 bases; unmatched junction nucleotides: 7. This CDR3 has 15 residues. The V gene's germline CDR1 is SQVTM and CDR2 ANQGSEA. Here the CDR3 DNA reads TGCAGCGTTGAAGTGGTGACAGGGGGCGAATACGAGCAGTACTTC. It specifies CSVEVVTGGEYEQYF.

This sequence joins TRBV11-3 and TRBJ2-7; D possibly corresponds to TRBD2 (6 bases). Germline lookup yields CDR1 SGHNT and CDR2 YENEEA. The CDR3 length is 15 residues. V was shortened by 4 bases and J by 3 bases, with 16 bases between the two germline ends. DNA of the CDR3: TGTGCCAGCAGCTGGAAAGGACTACCTATCTACGAGCAGTACTTC. Translated: CASSWKGLPIYEQYF.

The J gene is TRBJ1-2, the V gene TRBV7-9, with D perhaps matching TRBD1 (5 bases). CDR3 size: 14 residues. Trimming left V 4 bases short and J 7 bases short, with 16 bases between. Germline-derived CDR1 and CDR2 are SEHNR and FQNEAQ (reference sequence). The CDR3 is CASSSPGGVGGYTF. In nucleotides, the CDR3 is TGTGCCAGCAGCTCCCCGGGGGGGGTTGGTGGCTACACCTTC.

The chain carries TRBV4-3 and TRBJ2-3; 9 bases fit TRBD1. There are 17 residues in the CDR3. V trimming: 1 base; J trimming: 4 bases; junction bases outside the gene matches: 9. Germline loops: CDR1 LGHNA, CDR2 YSLEER. CDR3 sequence reads: CASSQGGWDREADTQYF. CDR3 DNA: TGCGCCAGCAGCCAAGGGGGGTGGGACAGGGAGGCAGATACGCAGTATTTT.

This chain joins TRBV10-3 and TRBJ2-7, with D perhaps matching TRBD1 (6 bases). Trimming removed 4 bases from V and 0 bases from J, with 19 bases in between. Germline values: CDR1 ENHRY, CDR2 SYGVKD. The CDR3 is made up of 17 amino acids. The CDR3 spells CAISGSSGTSSSYEQYF. The CDR3 DNA follows: TGTGCCATCAGTGGTTCTTCCGGGACATCCAGCTCCTACGAGCAGTACTTC.

The chain recombines TRBV12-5 with TRBJ2-7, with TRBD2 matching 14 bases. Germline V gene sequence: CDR1 LGHNT, CDR2 FRNRAP. Trimming removed 7 bases from V and 4 bases from J; junction bases left unmatched: 6. This CDR3 is 15 amino acids long. CDR3 coding DNA: TGTGCTAGTGTCCACGGACTAGCGGGAGGATACGAGCAGTACTTC. Its protein is CASVHGLAGGYEQYF.

The V gene is TRBV5-4, the J gene TRBJ2-3; D is undetermined. The germline V gene has CDR1 SGHNT and CDR2 YYREEE (reference sequence). The CDR3 totals 13 residues. V was trimmed by 7 bases and J by 1 base, leaving 10 bases between them. The CDR3 coding sequence is TGTGCCAGCTACGCGGTACGCACAGATACGCAGTATTTT. Translated, it gives CASYAVRTDTQYF.

V and J are TRBV2 and TRBJ1-5; maybe TRBD1 (6 bases). Trimming removed 2 bases at V and 4 bases at J, with 12 bases between. The CDR3 runs to 15 residues. The V gene's germline CDR1 is SNHLY and CDR2 FYNNEI. The DNA of the CDR3 is TGTGCCAGCAGTGAATGGGGGACATCGAATCAGCCCCAGCATTTT. Translation gives CASSEWGTSNQPQHF.

This clone is a singleton in its sample. The V gene is TRBV5-1, the J gene TRBJ1-1; the match to TRBD1 covers 7 bases. J lost 4 bases, V lost 3 bases, and 9 bases had no gene match. The CDR3 runs 15 residues. CDR1 and CDR2 (germline): SGHRS, YFSETQ. The DNA of the CDR3 is TGCGCCAGCAGCTGGGACCTCGCAGGGGGCACTGAAGCTTTCTTT. It specifies CASSWDLAGGTEAFF.

The rearrangement links TRBV12-5 to TRBJ2-7, with TRBD1 matching 7 bases. This CDR3 is 13 amino acids long. With V trimmed by 7 bases and J by 0 bases, 3 bases remained unmatched. The germline gives CDR1 LGHNT, CDR2 FRNRAP. The CDR3 nucleotides read TGTGCTAGTGCTACAGGGGCCTCCTACGAGCAGTACTTC. This translates into CASATGASYEQYF. The complete variable domain, with remaining parts taken from reference TRBV12-5 and TRBJ2-7, reads DARVTQTPRHKVTEMGQEVTMRCQPILGHNTVFWYRQTMMQGLELLAYFRNRAPLDDSGMPKDRFSAEMPDATLATLKIQPSEPRDSAVYFCASATGASYEQYFGPGTRLTVT.

This chain uses TRBV30 with TRBJ1-2; the D gene is possibly TRBD1 (5 bases). The germline V gene encodes CDR1 GTSNPN and CDR2 SVGIG (reference sequence). Trimming removed 7 bases at V and 0 bases at J, with 15 bases between. The CDR3 is 14 residues long. The CDR3: CASPRTGTNYGYTF. CDR3 bases: TGTGCCTCCCCCCGAACAGGAACTAACTATGGCTACACCTTC.

The rearrangement links TRBV29-1 to TRBJ1-1, with TRBD1 as a possible D gene (6 bases). CDR1 is SQVTM, CDR2 ANQGSEA, per germline. CDR3 length: 12 residues. The germline V and J ends were trimmed by 6 bases and 7 bases, with 15 bases remaining between them. This CDR3 is CSVRRGALEAFF. In DNA, the CDR3 is TGCAGCGTCAGACGGGGGGCCCTTGAAGCTTTCTTT.

This clone has just one count. This chain joins TRBV29-1 and TRBJ2-1, with TRBD2 identical over 8 bases. Germline V gene data show CDR1 as SQVTM and CDR2 as ANQGSEA. Unmatched junction bases numbered 11, after V lost 6 bases and J lost 1 base. This CDR3 contains 16 residues. As DNA, the CDR3 is TGCAGCGTCTCTGCTACACGGGAGGGTTCCTACAATGAGCAGTTCTTC. It translates to CSVSATREGSYNEQFF.

The V call is TRBV12-5, the J call TRBJ1-2, with D tentatively TRBD1 (5 bases). The CDR3 runs to 14 residues. The germline CDR1 and CDR2 sequences are LGHNT and FRNRAP. V lost 1 base and J lost 8, with 14 bases in between. The CDR3 coding sequence is TGTGCTAGTGGTTTGGCCACAGGAATCCAAGGCTACACCTTC. Translating it yields CASGLATGIQGYTF. The variable domain in full, with the rest retrieved from reference TRBV12-5 and TRBJ1-2, is DARVTQTPRHKVTEMGQEVTMRCQPILGHNTVFWYRQTMMQGLELLAYFRNRAPLDDSGMPKDRFSAEMPDATLATLKIQPSEPRDSAVYFCASGLATGIQGYTFGSGTRLTVV.